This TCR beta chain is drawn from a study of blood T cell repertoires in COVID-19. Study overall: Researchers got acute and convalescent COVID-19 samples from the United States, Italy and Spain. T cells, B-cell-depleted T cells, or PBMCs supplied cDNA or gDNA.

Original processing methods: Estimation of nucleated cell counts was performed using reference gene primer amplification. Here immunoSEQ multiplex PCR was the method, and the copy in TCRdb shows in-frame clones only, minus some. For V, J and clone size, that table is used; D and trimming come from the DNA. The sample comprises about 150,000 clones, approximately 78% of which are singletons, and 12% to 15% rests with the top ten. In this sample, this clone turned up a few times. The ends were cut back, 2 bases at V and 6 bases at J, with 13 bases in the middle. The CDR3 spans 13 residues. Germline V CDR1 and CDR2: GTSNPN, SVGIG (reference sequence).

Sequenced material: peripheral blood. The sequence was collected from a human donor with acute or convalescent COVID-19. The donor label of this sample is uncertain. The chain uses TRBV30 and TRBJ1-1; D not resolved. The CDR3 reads CAWSPQAAAEAFF. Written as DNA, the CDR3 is TGTGCCTGGAGTCCTCAAGCGGCCGCTGAAGCTTTCTTT.